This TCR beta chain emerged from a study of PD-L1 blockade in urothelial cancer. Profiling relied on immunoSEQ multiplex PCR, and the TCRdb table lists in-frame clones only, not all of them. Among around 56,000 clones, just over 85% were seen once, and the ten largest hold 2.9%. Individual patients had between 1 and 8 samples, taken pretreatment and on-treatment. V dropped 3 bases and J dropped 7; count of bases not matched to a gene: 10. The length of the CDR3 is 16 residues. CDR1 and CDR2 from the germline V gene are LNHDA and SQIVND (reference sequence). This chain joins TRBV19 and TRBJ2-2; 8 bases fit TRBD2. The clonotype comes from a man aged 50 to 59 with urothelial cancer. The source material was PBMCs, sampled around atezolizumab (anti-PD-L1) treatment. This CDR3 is CASSMFPSGFVGELFF. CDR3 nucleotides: TGTGCCAGTAGTATGTTTCCTAGCGGGTTCGTCGGGGAGCTGTTTTTT.